A selection of T cell receptor beta chains follows, all from one sample in a study of beta chain features in type 1 diabetes. TCRdb's table, derived via immunoSEQ multiplex PCR, lists solely in-frame clones and lacks some. The sample lists 860,000 or so clones, about a sixth occurring once. Sequenced input: naive CD4+ T cells from blood. Receptors originate from a young woman in good health. Both conserved end residues are part of each CDR3. Each record gives: V gene, J gene, D gene, clone size, CDR3 protein, CDR3 DNA. The D gene is left open where the match is weak. Clone size appears in some rows only: once, few, many, or a class for an expanded clone.

>TRBV6-6|TRBJ2-3|TRBD2|.
CASSSSGSGRADTQYF
TGTGCCAGCAGTTCAAGCGGGAGTGGGAGGGCAGATACGCAGTATTTT
>TRBV2|TRBJ2-1|TRBD1|.
CASSPTGDHVQFF
TGTGCCAGCAGTCCAACAGGGGACCATGTGCAGTTCTTC
>TRBV29-1|TRBJ2-3|.|.
CSVSRIATDTQYF
TGCAGCGTTTCAAGGATTGCCACAGATACGCAGTATTTT
>TRBV15|TRBJ2-1|TRBD1|.
CATSRSGTGVIEQFF
TGTGCCACCAGCAGATCCGGGACAGGAGTTATTGAGCAGTTCTTC
>TRBV25-1|TRBJ2-7|.|few
CASSPVGGRPEEQYF
TGTGCCAGCAGTCCGGTGGGCGGCCGACCGGAGGAGCAGTACTTC
>TRBV6-5|TRBJ2-2|.|few
CASSYRMGTTGELFF
TGTGCCAGCAGTTACCGAATGGGGACCACCGGGGAGCTGTTTTTT
>TRBV7-3|TRBJ2-1|.|.
CASSSTGSEQFF
TGTGCCAGCAGCTCAACAGGGTCTGAGCAGTTCTTC
>TRBV7-2|TRBJ2-1|.|.
CASSYDKNSGEQFF
TGTGCCAGCAGCTATGATAAAAATAGCGGCGAGCAGTTCTTC
>TRBV19|TRBJ1-4|.|few
CASSIRTARINEKLFF
TGTGCCAGTAGTATCAGGACGGCCCGAATAAATGAAAAACTGTTTTTT
>TRBV7-9|TRBJ2-3|.|few
CASRPKWTASTDTQYF
TGTGCCAGCAGGCCAAAATGGACCGCGAGCACAGATACGCAGTATTTT
>TRBV2|TRBJ2-1|TRBD2|.
CASVRLAGGNEQFF
TGTGCCAGCGTTAGACTAGCGGGAGGCAATGAGCAGTTCTTC
>TRBV5-6|TRBJ2-3|TRBD2|.
CASSLVPGLAGTDTQYF
TGTGCCAGCAGCCTTGTGCCGGGACTAGCGGGTACAGATACGCAGTATTTT